The clone carrying this T cell receptor (beta chain) was recorded many times. Its antigen is undetermined. The read falls 3 residues short of the CDR3 end, and the missing part is taken from the germline J gene. This sample was included in a study of T cell clonality in common variable immunodeficiency. The CDR3 is 15 amino acids. V was clipped by 3 bases and J by 4 bases; unmatched bases: 8. Germline loops: CDR1 SGHDT, CDR2 YYEEEE. Findings of the study overall: Common variable immunodeficiency TCR beta sequences reportedly had fewer deletions and N-nucleotide insertions.

TCRdb's table, derived via immunoSEQ multiplex PCR, lists solely in-frame clones and lacks some. This sample carries some 60,000 clones, none of them present only once. The origin of this receptor is a person aged 18-69 years in good health. Material for sequencing was peripheral blood mononuclear cells. The chain carries TRBV5-6 and TRBJ1-2; TRBD1 aligns across 8 bases. The CDR3 DNA, read in part, is TGTGCCAGCAGCTCGACGGGACAGGCGATCTATGGC. Protein sequence: CASSSTGQAIYG. The whole CDR3 reads CASSSTGQAIYGYTF.